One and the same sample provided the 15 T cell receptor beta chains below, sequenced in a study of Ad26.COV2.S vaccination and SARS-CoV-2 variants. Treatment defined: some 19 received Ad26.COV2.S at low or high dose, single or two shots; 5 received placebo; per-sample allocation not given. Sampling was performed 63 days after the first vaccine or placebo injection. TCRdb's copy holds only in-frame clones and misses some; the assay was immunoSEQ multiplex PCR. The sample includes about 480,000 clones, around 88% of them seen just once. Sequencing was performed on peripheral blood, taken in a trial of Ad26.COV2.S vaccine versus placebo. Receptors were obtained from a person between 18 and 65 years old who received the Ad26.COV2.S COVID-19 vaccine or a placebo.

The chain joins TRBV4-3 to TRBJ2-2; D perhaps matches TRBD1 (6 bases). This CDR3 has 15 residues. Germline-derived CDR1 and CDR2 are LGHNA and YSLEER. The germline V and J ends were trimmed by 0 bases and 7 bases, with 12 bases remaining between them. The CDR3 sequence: CASSQDRIGGGELFF. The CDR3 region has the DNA TGCGCCAGCAGCCAAGACCGCATAGGGGGCGGGGAGCTGTTTTTT.

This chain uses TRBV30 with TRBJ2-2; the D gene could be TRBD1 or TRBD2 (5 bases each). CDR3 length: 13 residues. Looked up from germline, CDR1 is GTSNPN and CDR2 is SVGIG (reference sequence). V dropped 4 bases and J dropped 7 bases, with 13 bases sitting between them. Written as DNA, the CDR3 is TGTGCCTGGAAAGAGGGGCCGGTCGGGGAGCTGTTTTTT. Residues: CAWKEGPVGELFF.

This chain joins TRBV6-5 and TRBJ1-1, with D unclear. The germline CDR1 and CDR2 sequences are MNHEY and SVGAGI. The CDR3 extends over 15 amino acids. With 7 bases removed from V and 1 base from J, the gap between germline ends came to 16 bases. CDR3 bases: TGTGCCAGCATATTAAGTCGGGTTCGGAACACTGAAGCTTTCTTT. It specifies CASILSRVRNTEAFF.

The chain's CDR3 is CASSLDPQIQYSGNTIYF. The CDR3 DNA sequence: TGTGCCAGCAGCTTAGATCCCCAAATTCAATACTCTGGAAACACCATATATTTT. This rearrangement joins TRBV11-3 to TRBJ1-3; D remains ambiguous. This CDR3 region has 18 residues. Germline V lookup: CDR1 SGHNT, CDR2 YENEEA. V was pared by 0 bases and J by 0 bases, with 15 bases between.

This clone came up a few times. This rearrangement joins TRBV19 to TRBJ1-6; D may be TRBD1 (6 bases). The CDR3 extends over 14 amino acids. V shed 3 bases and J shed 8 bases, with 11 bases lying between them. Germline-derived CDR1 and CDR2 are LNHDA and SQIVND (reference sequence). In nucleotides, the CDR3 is TGTGCCAGTAGTATGGGGGCGAAGGATTCACCCCTCCACTTT. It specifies CASSMGAKDSPLHF.

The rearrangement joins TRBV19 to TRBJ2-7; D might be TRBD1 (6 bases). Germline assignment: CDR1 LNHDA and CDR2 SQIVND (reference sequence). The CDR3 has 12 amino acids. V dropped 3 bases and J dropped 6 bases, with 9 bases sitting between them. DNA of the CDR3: TGTGCCAGTAGTATGGGGACACTCGAGCAGTACTTC. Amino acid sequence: CASSMGTLEQYF.

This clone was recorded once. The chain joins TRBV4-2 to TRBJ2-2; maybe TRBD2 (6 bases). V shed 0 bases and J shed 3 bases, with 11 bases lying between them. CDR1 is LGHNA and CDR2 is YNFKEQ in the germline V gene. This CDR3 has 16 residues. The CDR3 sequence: CASSQDMAGHTGELFF. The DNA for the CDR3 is TGTGCCAGCAGCCAAGATATGGCGGGACACACCGGGGAGCTGTTTTTT.

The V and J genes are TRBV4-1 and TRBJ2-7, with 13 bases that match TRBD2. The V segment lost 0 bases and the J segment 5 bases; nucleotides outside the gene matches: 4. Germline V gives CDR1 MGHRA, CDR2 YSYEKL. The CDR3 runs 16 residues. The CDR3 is CASSQDWTSGRDEQYF. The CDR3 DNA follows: TGCGCCAGCAGCCAAGATTGGACTAGCGGGAGAGACGAGCAGTACTTC.

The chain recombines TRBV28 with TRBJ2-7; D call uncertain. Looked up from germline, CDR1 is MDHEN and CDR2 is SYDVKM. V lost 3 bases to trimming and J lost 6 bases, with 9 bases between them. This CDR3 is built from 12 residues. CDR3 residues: CASSFSHGEQYF. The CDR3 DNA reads TGTGCCAGCAGTTTTTCCCACGGCGAGCAGTACTTC. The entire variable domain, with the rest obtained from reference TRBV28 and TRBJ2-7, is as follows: DVKVTQSSRYLVKRTGEKVFLECVQDMDHENMFWYRQDPGLGLRLIYFSYDVKMKEKGDIPEGYSVSREKKERFSLILESASTNQTSMYLCASSFSHGEQYFGPGTRLTVT.

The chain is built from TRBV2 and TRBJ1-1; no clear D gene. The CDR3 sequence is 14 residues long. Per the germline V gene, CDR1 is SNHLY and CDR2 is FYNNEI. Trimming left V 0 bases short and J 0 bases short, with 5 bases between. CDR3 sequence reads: CASSEALVNTEAFF. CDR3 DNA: TGTGCCAGCAGTGAAGCGCTGGTGAACACTGAAGCTTTCTTT.

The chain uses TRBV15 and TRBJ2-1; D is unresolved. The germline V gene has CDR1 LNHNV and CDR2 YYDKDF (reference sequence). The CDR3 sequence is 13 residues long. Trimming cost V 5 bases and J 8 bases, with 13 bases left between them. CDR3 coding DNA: TGTGCCACCAGCTTCCCAGCTCTTTATGAGCAGTTCTTC. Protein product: CATSFPALYEQFF.

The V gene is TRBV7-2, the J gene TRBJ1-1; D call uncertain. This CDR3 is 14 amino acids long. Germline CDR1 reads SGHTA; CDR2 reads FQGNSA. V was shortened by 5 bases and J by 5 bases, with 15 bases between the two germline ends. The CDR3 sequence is CASSLEVGGTEAFF. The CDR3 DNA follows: TGTGCCAGCAGCCTTGAGGTCGGCGGGACTGAAGCTTTCTTT.

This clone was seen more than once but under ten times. The CDR3 region is CASSLDPHYNEQFF. The CDR3 coding sequence is TGTGCCAGCAGCTTAGACCCCCACTACAATGAGCAGTTCTTC. The chain joins TRBV7-2 to TRBJ2-1; D remains ambiguous. This CDR3 has 14 residues. Germline values: CDR1 SGHTA, CDR2 FQGNSA. Trimming pared 1 base from V and 3 bases from J, leaving 7 bases between.

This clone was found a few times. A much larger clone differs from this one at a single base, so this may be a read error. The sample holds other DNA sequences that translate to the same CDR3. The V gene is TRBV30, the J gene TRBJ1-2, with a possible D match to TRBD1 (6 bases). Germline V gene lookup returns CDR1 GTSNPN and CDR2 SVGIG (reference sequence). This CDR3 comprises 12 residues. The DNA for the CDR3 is TGCGCCGGCCCCCGGGGCCAGGGGGGCTACACCTTC. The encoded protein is CAGPRGQGGYTF. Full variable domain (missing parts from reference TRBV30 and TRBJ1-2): SQTIHQWPATLVQPVGSPLSLECTVEGTSNPNLYWYRQAAGRGLQLLFYSVGIGQISSEVPQNLSASRPQDRQFILSSKKLLLSDSGFYLCAGPRGQGGYTFGSGTRLTVV.

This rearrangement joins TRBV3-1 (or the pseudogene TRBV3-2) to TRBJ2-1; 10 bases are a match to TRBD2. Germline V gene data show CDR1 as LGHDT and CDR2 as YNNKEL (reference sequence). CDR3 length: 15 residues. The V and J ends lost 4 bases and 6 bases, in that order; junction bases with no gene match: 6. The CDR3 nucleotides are TGTGCCAGCAGCCTCGAGCGGGAGGGTGGCAATGAGCAGTTCTTC. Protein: CASSLEREGGNEQFF.